This passage covers 30 T cell receptor beta chains from one sample sequenced in a study of blood T cell repertoires in COVID-19. Some clones are missing from TCRdb's copy, which holds only in-frame ones; the method was immunoSEQ multiplex PCR. The sample yields some 160,000 clones, around nine tenths seen once. The sequenced material came from peripheral blood. These receptors were taken from a man over 45 who had recovered from COVID-19.

V usage is TRBV28 and J usage is TRBJ2-1; 14 positions match TRBD2. Trimming at V came to 6 bases and at J to 8 bases, leaving 3 bases not matched to a gene. The CDR3 runs to 14 residues. Per germline, CDR1 MDHEN and CDR2 SYDVKM. The CDR3 loop reads CASSETSGGDEQFF. CDR3 DNA: TGTGCCAGCAGCGAGACTAGCGGGGGGGATGAGCAGTTCTTC.

The J gene is TRBJ2-7, the V gene TRBV5-6; D remains unclear. This CDR3 comprises 14 residues. Trimming stripped 4 bases from V and 5 bases from J, with 16 bases between. Germline CDR1 reads SGHDT; CDR2 reads YYEEEE. CDR3 nucleotide sequence: TGTGCCAGCAGCACGGTAAGGAGAGAACACGAGCAGTACTTC. This translates into CASSTVRREHEQYF.

This sequence joins TRBV5-5 and TRBJ2-1, with D possibly TRBD2 on 6 matching bases. This CDR3 spans 17 amino acids. CDR1 and CDR2 (germline): SGHKS, YYEKEE (reference sequence). Trimming took off 0 bases at V and 7 bases at J, with 20 bases between the two ends. The CDR3 bases are TGTGCCAGCAGCTTGGCGGGTATAGTGACCGGGGGTAATGAGCAGTTCTTC. It is translated as CASSLAGIVTGGNEQFF.

The rearrangement uses TRBV7-2 and TRBJ1-1; TRBD1 is a possible D gene (5 bases). V was trimmed by 4 bases and J by 5 bases, leaving 14 bases between them. The CDR3 runs to 14 residues. The germline V gene has CDR1 SGHTA and CDR2 FQGNSA. CDR3 bases: TGTGCCAGCAGCTCTAAAAGGGGTATGACTGAAGCTTTCTTT. As protein: CASSSKRGMTEAFF.

This chain connects TRBV30 to TRBJ1-1; tentative D call: TRBD1 (5 bases). With 5 bases removed from V and 1 base from J, the gap between germline ends came to 14 bases. This CDR3 has 14 amino acids. Germline values: CDR1 GTSNPN, CDR2 SVGIG (reference sequence). For the CDR3, the DNA is TGTGCCTGGGGGTCTGGGGGGGGGAACACTGAAGCTTTCTTT. Translated, it gives CAWGSGGGNTEAFF.

CDR3 bases: TGCAGCGCCAGGGGGCTAGAGACAGATACGCAGTATTTT. Protein product: CSARGLETDTQYF. The rearrangement links TRBV29-1 to TRBJ2-3, with TRBD1 matching 8 bases. The length of the CDR3 is 13 residues. The germline V gene encodes CDR1 SQVTM and CDR2 ANQGSEA. V dropped 7 bases and J dropped 3; count of bases not matched to a gene: 6.

This chain links TRBV6-6 with TRBJ2-7; D is possibly TRBD1 (6 bases). Germline V gives CDR1 MNHNY, CDR2 SVGAGI (reference sequence). The germline V and J ends were trimmed by 3 bases and 3 bases, with 9 bases remaining between them. This CDR3 spans 13 amino acids. The CDR3: CASSYQQGYEQYF. For the CDR3, the DNA is TGTGCCAGCAGTTATCAACAGGGCTACGAGCAGTACTTC.

The genes are TRBV7-3 and TRBJ2-1, with 9 bases that match TRBD1. The trim removed 3 bases at V and 5 bases at J, leaving 2 bases unmatched. The CDR3 has 14 amino acids. Germline CDR1 is SGHTA and CDR2 is FQGTGA. The CDR3 sequence: CASSLGQGHNEQFF. The CDR3 coding sequence is TGTGCCAGCAGCTTGGGACAGGGCCACAATGAGCAGTTCTTC. Based on the CDR3 plus reference TRBV7-3 and TRBJ2-1, the full variable domain is GAGVSQTPSNKVTEKGKYVELRCDPISGHTALYWYRQSLGQGPEFLIYFQGTGAADDSGLPNDRFFAVRPEGSVSTLKIQRTERGDSAVYLCASSLGQGHNEQFFGPGTRLTVL.

The chain uses TRBV5-5 and TRBJ2-2; D possibly corresponds to TRBD1 (5 bases). There are 16 residues in the CDR3. V was pared by 4 bases and J by 1 base, with 14 bases between. Germline assignment: CDR1 SGHKS and CDR2 YYEKEE (reference sequence). The CDR3 here is CASSGTGALNTGELFF. The CDR3 nucleotides read TGTGCCAGCAGCGGAACAGGAGCCCTGAACACCGGGGAGCTGTTTTTT.

V and J are TRBV19 and TRBJ2-5; 7 bases agree with TRBD1. This CDR3 comprises 13 residues. With 8 bases clipped from V and 5 bases from J, the junction kept 8 bases outside the gene matches. CDR1 is LNHDA and CDR2 is SQIVND in the germline V gene (reference sequence). DNA of the CDR3: TGTGCCAGTGGGGAAAAGACAGGGGAGACCCAGTACTTC. Encoded protein: CASGEKTGETQYF.

This clone has only one observation. V usage is TRBV5-5 and J usage is TRBJ2-7, with 8 bases identical to TRBD1. The CDR3 sequence is 14 residues long. Germline values: CDR1 SGHKS, CDR2 YYEKEE (reference sequence). V trimming: 5 bases; J trimming: 0 bases; junction bases outside the gene matches: 4. The CDR3 here is CASRSGTGSYEQYF. CDR3 coding DNA: TGTGCCAGCAGGTCCGGGACAGGCTCCTACGAGCAGTACTTC. The full variable domain, in which reference TRBV5-5 and TRBJ2-7 provide the parts outside the CDR3, is DAGVTQSPTHLIKTRGQQVTLRCSPISGHKSVSWYQQVLGQGPQFIFQYYEKEERGRGNFPDRFSARQFPNYSSELNVNALLLGDSALYLCASRSGTGSYEQYFGPGTRLTVT.

This chain joins TRBV4-1 and TRBJ1-3; D not resolved. V was pared by 1 base and J by 0 bases, with 10 bases between. The length of the CDR3 is 16 residues. The germline gives CDR1 MGHRA, CDR2 YSYEKL. CDR3 nucleotides: TGCGCCAGCAGCCAAGCCTGGACTGGCTCTGGAAACACCATATATTTT. This encodes CASSQAWTGSGNTIYF.

This chain joins TRBV10-2 and TRBJ2-5, with a possible D match to TRBD1 (6 bases). The CDR3 is 13 amino acids. V lost 4 bases and J 3 bases, leaving 9 bases between the germline ends. Germline CDR1 WSHSY, CDR2 SAAADI. DNA of the CDR3: TGCGCCAGCAGTGTTGAGGGGGAAGAGACCCAGTACTTC. Protein product: CASSVEGEETQYF.

This clone was picked up a small number of times. The genes are TRBV5-7 and TRBJ2-2, with D perhaps matching TRBD1 (6 bases). TRBV5-7 is an open reading frame, and its role is uncertain. The ends were cut back, 9 bases at V and 7 bases at J, with 22 bases in the middle. The CDR3 sequence is 15 residues long. The CDR3 nucleotides read TGTGCCACCCAACAGGGAACCCCCCTCGGCGGGGAGCTGTTTTTT. Protein: CATQQGTPLGGELFF.

Comment on this clone: The sample has other DNA sequences that encode this CDR3 too. The rearrangement joins TRBV20-1 to TRBJ2-7; D unclear. V lost 5 bases to trimming and J lost 3 bases, with 8 bases between them. This CDR3 has 11 amino acids. Germline V gene sequence: CDR1 DFQATT, CDR2 SNEGSKA (reference sequence). In DNA, the CDR3 is TGCAGTGCTCCCTCGGGCTACGAGCAGTACTTC. Residues: CSAPSGYEQYF.

This sequence joins TRBV4-3 and TRBJ2-6; tentatively, D is TRBD1 (5 bases). Trimming took off 0 bases at V and 0 bases at J, with 9 bases between the two ends. This CDR3 has 17 residues. Germline loops: CDR1 LGHNA, CDR2 YSLEER. The CDR3 reads CASSQDGANSGANVLTF. For the CDR3, the DNA is TGCGCCAGCAGCCAAGATGGGGCGAACTCTGGGGCCAACGTCCTGACTTTC.

The chain links TRBV5-4 to TRBJ2-3; D is ambiguous. Trimming pared 1 base from V and 3 bases from J, leaving 15 bases between. The CDR3 contains 16 residues. Germline CDR1 and CDR2: SGHNT and YYREEE (reference sequence). CDR3 sequence reads: CASSLFQDSRTDTQYF. In DNA, the CDR3 is TGTGCCAGCAGCTTGTTTCAAGACTCCCGTACAGATACGCAGTATTTT.

V usage is TRBV5-1 and J usage is TRBJ2-7, with a weak D call TRBD1 (6 bases). From germline, CDR1 is SGHRS and CDR2 YFSETQ. The CDR3 is made up of 14 amino acids. V was cut by 4 bases and J by 1 base, with 12 bases left in between. CDR3 coding DNA: TGCGCCAGCAGCCCTGACAGGATTTCCTACGAGCAGTACTTC. It specifies CASSPDRISYEQYF.

V usage is TRBV18 and J usage is TRBJ1-2, with TRBD1 identical over 8 bases. The CDR3 is 15 amino acids. The J segment lost 3 bases and the V segment lost 3 bases, leaving 6 bases of the junction unmatched. Germline CDR1 reads KGHSH; CDR2 reads LQKENI. CDR3 sequence: CASSPQTGEYYGYTF. The CDR3 DNA is TGTGCCAGCTCACCCCAGACAGGGGAATACTATGGCTACACCTTC.

The V and J genes are TRBV5-1 and TRBJ2-2; perhaps TRBD1 as D (5 bases). There are 15 residues in the CDR3. Trimming stripped 4 bases from V and 3 bases from J, with 13 bases between. Germline CDR1 is SGHRS and CDR2 is YFSETQ. CDR3 loop: CASSPTAGHTGELFF. DNA for the CDR3: TGCGCCAGCAGCCCCACGGCAGGGCACACCGGGGAGCTGTTTTTT.

There are a few counts of this clone. The chain carries TRBV24-1 and TRBJ2-7; 7 bases line up with TRBD2. CDR1 KGHDR and CDR2 SFDVKD come from the germline V gene. J lost 3 bases, V lost 6 bases, and 4 bases had no gene match. The CDR3 extends over 13 amino acids. CDR3 protein: CATSNSGGYEQYF. For the CDR3, the DNA is TGTGCCACCAGTAATTCGGGGGGCTACGAGCAGTACTTC.

This sequence joins TRBV28 and TRBJ2-7, with 7 nucleotides matching TRBD1. The CDR3 runs to 13 residues. The germline V gene encodes CDR1 MDHEN and CDR2 SYDVKM. V was pared by 5 bases and J by 3 bases, with 4 bases of the junction left unmatched. The CDR3 reads CASSPRTGYEQYF. The CDR3 DNA follows: TGTGCCAGCAGTCCCAGGACAGGCTACGAGCAGTACTTC.

The chain joins TRBV2 to TRBJ1-1; D is possibly TRBD1 (5 bases). The germline V gene encodes CDR1 SNHLY and CDR2 FYNNEI. Trimming pared 1 base from V and 7 bases from J, leaving 10 bases between. There are 13 residues in the CDR3. CDR3 coding DNA: TGTGCCAGCAGTGAAGGGTTGGGGCGTGAAGCTTTCTTT. This codes for CASSEGLGREAFF.

The chain combines TRBV11-3 with TRBJ2-1; possible D gene TRBD2, 6 bases. With 4 bases removed from V and 9 bases from J, the gap between germline ends came to 16 bases. CDR3 size: 14 residues. The germline V gene has CDR1 SGHNT and CDR2 YENEEA. CDR3 amino acids: CASSSGAAGGEQFF. CDR3 sequence (DNA): TGTGCCAGCAGCTCGGGAGCAGCTGGGGGTGAGCAGTTCTTC.

V is TRBV2 and J is TRBJ2-3; 13 bases are a match to TRBD2. Germline CDR1 is SNHLY and CDR2 is FYNNEI. The CDR3 sequence is 15 residues long. Germline trimming cut 5 bases from V and 5 bases from J; bases unmatched to any gene: 4. CDR3 loop: CASSPLAGGLDTQYF. For the CDR3, the DNA is TGTGCCAGCAGTCCACTAGCGGGAGGGCTAGATACGCAGTATTTT.

This chain joins TRBV9 and TRBJ1-5, with 8 bases identical to TRBD1. J lost 2 bases, V lost 0 bases, and 7 bases had no gene match. This CDR3 contains 17 residues. Looked up from germline, CDR1 is SGDLS and CDR2 is YYNGEE. CDR3 protein: CASSVAGGQVRNQPQHF. CDR3 bases: TGTGCCAGCAGCGTAGCGGGGGGACAGGTTCGCAATCAGCCCCAGCATTTT.

The V and J genes are TRBV30 and TRBJ2-7; 9 positions agree with TRBD2. Trimming took 3 bases from V and 0 from J; bases not matched to a gene: 6. Germline CDR1 is GTSNPN and CDR2 is SVGIG (reference sequence). CDR3 size: 15 residues. CDR3 sequence reads: CAWRGSGGLSYEQYF. Written as DNA, the CDR3 is TGTGCCTGGAGGGGTAGCGGGGGCCTCTCCTACGAGCAGTACTTC.

This chain joins TRBV7-2 and TRBJ2-3; D not resolved. This CDR3 is 13 amino acids long. Germline-derived CDR1 and CDR2 are SGHTA and FQGNSA. V was cut by 5 bases and J by 4 bases, with 10 bases left in between. CDR3 amino acids: CASSIQKADTQYF. The CDR3 region has the DNA TGTGCCAGCAGCATACAGAAAGCAGATACGCAGTATTTT.

In its sample, this clone was seen once. This sequence joins TRBV5-1 and TRBJ2-3; 7 nucleotides agree with TRBD2. The CDR3 totals 16 residues. V gave up 4 bases and J gave up 5 bases; unmatched junction bases: 13. CDR1 and CDR2 (germline): SGHRS, YFSETQ. In DNA, the CDR3 is TGCGCCAGCAGCCCGACCTCTAGCGGCCGGGGAGATACGCAGTATTTT. Encoded protein: CASSPTSSGRGDTQYF.

This chain links TRBV6-1 with TRBJ1-1, with D tentatively TRBD1 (5 bases). V was clipped by 0 bases and J by 7 bases, with 12 bases between them. Germline-derived CDR1 and CDR2 are MNHNS and SASEGT. The CDR3 length is 14 residues. CDR3 nucleotides: TGTGCCAGCAGTGAAGCCAGGGAACTCGGTGAAGCTTTCTTT. This sequence encodes CASSEARELGEAFF.